Listed below are T cell receptor beta chains from one sample, sequenced in a study of metastatic and nonmetastatic thyroid tumors. Through MiXCR, TCRdb re-clonotyped the PCR reads. This sample yields 20,000 or so clones, of which roughly 33% are seen a single time; 20% to 25% belongs to the top ten. Sequencing was carried out using adjacent normal tissue. The source of these receptors is a female donor with papillary thyroid cancer or a benign thyroid nodule (not recorded which). Some clones in this sample may be carry-over from other donors' samples. Each CDR3 is given with its conserved first and last residue. The D gene is left open where the match is weak. Not all rows give a size; the values are once, few, many and, for expanded clones, a class.

.,TRBJ2-3,.,TRBV6-2/TRBV6-3,CASSLRSGDTQYF,TGTGCCAGCAGCCTTAGGAGCGGAGATACGCAGTATTTT
.,TRBJ1-2,TRBD1,TRBV7-3,CASSPRRDRLEGYTF,TGTGCCAGCAGCCCCCGGAGGGACAGGCTAGAGGGCTACACCTTC
.,TRBJ1-2,TRBD1,TRBV20-1,CSALGQGAGYTF,TGCAGTGCTTTGGGACAGGGCGCTGGCTACACCTTC
.,TRBJ1-5,.,TRBV11-2,CASSLDIYQPQHF,TGTGCCAGCAGCTTAGATATCTATCAGCCCCAGCATTTT
.,TRBJ2-1,.,TRBV4-1,CASSQDHQGVGSSYNEQFF,TGCGCCAGCAGCCAAGATCATCAAGGGGTGGGGAGCTCCTACAATGAGCAGTTCTTC
many,TRBJ2-3,.,TRBV15,CATSRDNWGTTDTQYF,TGTGCCACCAGCAGAGATAATTGGGGAACCACAGATACGCAGTATTTT
.,TRBJ2-7,.,TRBV11-3,CASSHGGTGYEQYF,TGTGCCAGCAGCCATGGGGGGACGGGCTACGAGCAGTACTTC
.,TRBJ2-1,TRBD2,TRBV6-1,CASSDTGTSASNEQFF,TGTGCCAGCAGTGACACCGGGACTAGCGCCTCCAATGAGCAGTTCTTC
.,TRBJ2-3,.,TRBV28,CASSLTDPRQKAQYF,TGTGCCAGCAGTTTAACCGACCCGAGGCAAAAAGCGCAGTATTTT
few,TRBJ1-3,.,TRBV28,CASSLRGARDTIYF,TGTGCCAGCAGTTTAAGGGGGGCCCGAGACACCATATATTTT
.,TRBJ2-7,TRBD1,TRBV11-3,CASSFATGIGYEQYF,TGTGCCAGCAGCTTTGCGACAGGGATTGGCTACGAGCAGTACTTC
.,TRBJ2-7,TRBD1,TRBV2,CASSQSRDRTTYEQYF,TGTGCCAGCAGCCAGTCCCGGGACAGGACGACCTACGAGCAGTACTTC
once,TRBJ2-7,.,TRBV30,CAWSVGTSSYEQYF,TGTGCCTGGAGTGTAGGAACAAGCTCCTACGAGCAGTACTTC
.,TRBJ1-3,TRBD1,TRBV6-1,CASSPDRAGNTIYF,TGTGCCAGCAGTCCTGACAGGGCTGGAAACACCATATATTTT
few,TRBJ1-2,TRBD1,TRBV6-5,CASSYSGTANYGYTF,TGTGCCAGCAGTTACTCCGGGACAGCTAACTATGGCTACACCTTC
medium-sized,TRBJ2-6,.,TRBV28,CASSLGQPGANVLTF,TGTGCCAGCAGTCTCGGACAGCCTGGGGCCAACGTCCTGACTTTC
.,TRBJ1-2,.,TRBV7-8,CASSNRRANGYTF,TGTGCCAGCAGTAACCGACGAGCGAATGGCTACACCTTC
few,TRBJ1-1,.,TRBV6-1,CASRGGTEAFF,TGTGCCAGTCGGGGGGGTACTGAAGCTTTCTTT
.,TRBJ2-7,TRBD1,TRBV11-2,CASSLEGEQGARYEQYF,TGTGCCAGCAGCTTAGAGGGGGAACAGGGGGCGAGGTACGAGCAGTACTTC
.,TRBJ2-7,.,TRBV6-1,CASSTTGLGEQYF,TGTGCCAGCAGTACCACAGGGCTGGGTGAGCAGTACTTC
.,TRBJ1-2,.,TRBV28,CASRLTQTDYYGYTF,TGTGCCAGCAGACTGACCCAGACAGATTACTATGGCTACACCTTC
.,TRBJ2-7,.,TRBV12-3/TRBV12-4,CASSTYRELPYEQYF,TGTGCCAGCAGTACATACAGGGAACTTCCCTACGAGCAGTACTTC
.,TRBJ1-1,TRBD1,TRBV5-1,CASSSSTGTANTEAFF,TGCGCCAGCAGTTCGAGTACCGGGACAGCCAACACTGAAGCTTTCTTT
many,TRBJ1-2,.,TRBV10-3,CAISEGAAWDGYTF,TGTGCCATCAGTGAGGGGGCGGCCTGGGATGGCTACACCTTC
.,TRBJ2-2,TRBD2,TRBV11-2,CASSFPSGANTGELFF,TGTGCCAGCAGCTTCCCTAGCGGCGCGAACACCGGGGAGCTGTTTTTT
.,TRBJ1-1,.,TRBV2,CASSTGTEAFF,TGTGCCAGCAGTACGGGGACTGAAGCTTTCTTT
few,TRBJ1-2,TRBD1,TRBV15,CATSTASGGYGYTF,TGTGCCACCAGCACCGCCTCAGGGGGCTACGGCTACACCTTC
once,TRBJ2-6,TRBD2,TRBV5-1,CASSLTSGDLSGANVLTF,TGCGCCAGCAGCTTGACTAGCGGGGATCTCTCTGGGGCCAACGTCCTGACTTTC
few,TRBJ2-3,.,TRBV12-3/TRBV12-4,CASSWPRDTSTDTQYF,TGTGCCAGCAGTTGGCCCCGGGACACCAGCACAGATACGCAGTATTTT
medium-sized,TRBJ2-2,.,TRBV5-1,CASSLEAARRTGELFF,TGCGCCAGCAGCTTGGAGGCCGCCCGTCGTACCGGGGAGCTGTTTTTT
.,TRBJ2-2,.,TRBV5-1,CASSLVLGELFF,TGCGCCAGCAGCTTGGTCCTCGGGGAGCTGTTTTTT
few,TRBJ2-7,TRBD2,TRBV6-1,CASTPSGASSSYEQYF,TGTGCCAGCACTCCTAGCGGGGCTTCAAGCTCCTACGAGCAGTACTTC
few,TRBJ1-4,TRBD1,TRBV28,CASSSGTGYEKLFF,TGTGCCAGCAGTTCCGGGACAGGGTATGAAAAACTGTTTTTT